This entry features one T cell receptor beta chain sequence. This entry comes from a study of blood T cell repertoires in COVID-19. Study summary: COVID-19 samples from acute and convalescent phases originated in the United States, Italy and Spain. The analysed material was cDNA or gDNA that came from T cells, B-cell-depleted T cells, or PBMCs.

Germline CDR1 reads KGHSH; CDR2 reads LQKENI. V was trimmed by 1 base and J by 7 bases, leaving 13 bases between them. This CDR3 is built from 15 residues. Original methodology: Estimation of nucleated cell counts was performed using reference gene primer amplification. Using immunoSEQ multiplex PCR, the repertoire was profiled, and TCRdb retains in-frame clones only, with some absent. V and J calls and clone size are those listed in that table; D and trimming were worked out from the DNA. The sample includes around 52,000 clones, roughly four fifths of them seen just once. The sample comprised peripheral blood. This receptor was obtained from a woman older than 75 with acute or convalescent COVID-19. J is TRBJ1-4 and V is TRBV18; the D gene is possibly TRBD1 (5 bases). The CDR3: CASSPRNTGGEKLFF. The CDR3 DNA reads TGTGCCAGCTCACCACGGAACACGGGGGGTGAAAAACTGTTTTTT.